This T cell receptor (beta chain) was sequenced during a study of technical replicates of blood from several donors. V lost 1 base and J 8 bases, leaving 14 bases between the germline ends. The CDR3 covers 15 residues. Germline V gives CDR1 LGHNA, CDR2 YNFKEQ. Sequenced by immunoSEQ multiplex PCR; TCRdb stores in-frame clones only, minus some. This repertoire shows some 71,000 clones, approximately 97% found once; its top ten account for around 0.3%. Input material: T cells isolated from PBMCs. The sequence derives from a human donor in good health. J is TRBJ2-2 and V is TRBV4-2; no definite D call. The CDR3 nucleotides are TGTGCCAGCAGCCAAGTCTGGAGCTTGAATGGGGAGCTGTTTTTT. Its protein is CASSQVWSLNGELFF.